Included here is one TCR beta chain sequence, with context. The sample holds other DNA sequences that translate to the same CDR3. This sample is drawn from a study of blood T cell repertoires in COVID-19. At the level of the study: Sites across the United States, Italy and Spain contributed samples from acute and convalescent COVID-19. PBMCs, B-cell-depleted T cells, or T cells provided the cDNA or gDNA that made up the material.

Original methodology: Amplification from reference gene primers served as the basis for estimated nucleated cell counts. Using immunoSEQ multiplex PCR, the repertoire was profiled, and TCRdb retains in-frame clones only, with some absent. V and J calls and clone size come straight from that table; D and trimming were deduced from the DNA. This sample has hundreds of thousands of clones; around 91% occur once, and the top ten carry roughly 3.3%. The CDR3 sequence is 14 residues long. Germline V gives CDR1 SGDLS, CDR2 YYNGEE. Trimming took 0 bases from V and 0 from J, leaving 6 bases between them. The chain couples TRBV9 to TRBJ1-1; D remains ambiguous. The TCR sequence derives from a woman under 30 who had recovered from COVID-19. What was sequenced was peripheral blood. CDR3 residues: CASSVGHLNTEAFF. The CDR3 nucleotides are TGTGCCAGCAGCGTAGGACACTTGAACACTGAAGCTTTCTTT.